Many counts were recorded for the clone carrying this T cell receptor (beta chain). Using unique molecular identifiers, the investigators prepared the TCRbeta library. TCRdb fed the PCR reads into MiXCR, producing one record per CDR3 protein. The table has hundreds of thousands of distinct CDR3 sequences, approximately 12% seen once. The sample comes from a study of T-cell reconstitution after alpha-beta-depleted transplantation in children. Germline loops: CDR1 MDHEN, CDR2 SYDVKM. V lost 3 bases and J lost 5; bases outside the gene matches: 2. The CDR3 extends over 14 amino acids. V gene TRBV28 combines with J gene TRBJ2-2, with 8 bases lining up with TRBD2. This receptor was obtained from a human donor who donated a stem cell graft to a child with acute lymphoblastic leukemia. Sequencing used PBMCs from the stem cell graft donor, obtained from the stem cell graft. The CDR3 DNA is TGTGCCAGCAGTTTCCGGGGGGGAACCGGGGAGCTGTTTTTT. Residues: CASSFRGGTGELFF. Filled out from reference TRBV28 and TRBJ2-2, the complete variable domain reads DVKVTQSSRYLVKRTGEKVFLECVQDMDHENMFWYRQDPGLGLRLIYFSYDVKMKEKGDIPEGYSVSREKKERFSLILESASTNQTSMYLCASSFRGGTGELFFGEGSRLTVL.